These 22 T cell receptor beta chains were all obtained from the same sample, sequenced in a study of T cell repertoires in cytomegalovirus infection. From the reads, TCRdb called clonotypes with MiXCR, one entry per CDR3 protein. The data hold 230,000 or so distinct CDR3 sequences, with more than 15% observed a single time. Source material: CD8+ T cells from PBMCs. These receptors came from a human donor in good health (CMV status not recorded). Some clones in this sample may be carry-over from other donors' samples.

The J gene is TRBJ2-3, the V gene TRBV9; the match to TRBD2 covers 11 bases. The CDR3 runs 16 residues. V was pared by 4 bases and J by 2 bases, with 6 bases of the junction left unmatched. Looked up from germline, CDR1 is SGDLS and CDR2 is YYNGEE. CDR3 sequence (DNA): TGTGCCAGCAGCTCCGTAGCGGGGGGGTTCACAGATACGCAGTATTTT. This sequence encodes CASSSVAGGFTDTQYF. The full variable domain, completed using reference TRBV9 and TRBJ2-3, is DSGVTQTPKHLITATGQRVTLRCSPRSGDLSVYWYQQSLDQGLQFLIQYYNGEERAKGNILERFSAQQFPDLHSELNLSSLELGDSALYFCASSSVAGGFTDTQYFGPGTRLTVL.

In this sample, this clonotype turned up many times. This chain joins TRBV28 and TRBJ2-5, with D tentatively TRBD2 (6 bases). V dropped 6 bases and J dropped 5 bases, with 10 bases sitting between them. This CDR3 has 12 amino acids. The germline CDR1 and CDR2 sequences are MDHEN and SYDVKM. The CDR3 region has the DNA TGTGCCAGCAGAGGAGGGAGGGAGACCCAGTACTTC. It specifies CASRGGRETQYF.

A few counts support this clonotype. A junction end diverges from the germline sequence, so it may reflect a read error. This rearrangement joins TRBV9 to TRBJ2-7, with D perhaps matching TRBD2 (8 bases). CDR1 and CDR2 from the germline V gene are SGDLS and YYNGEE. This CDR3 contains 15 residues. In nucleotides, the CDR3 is TGTGCCAGCAGTGTAGCGGGACAGAGCTCCTACGAGCAGTACTTC. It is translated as CASSVAGQSSYEQYF. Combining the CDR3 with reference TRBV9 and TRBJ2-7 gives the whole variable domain DSGVTQTPKHLITATGQRVTLRCSPRSGDLSVYWYQQSLDQGLQFLIQYYNGEERAKGNILERFSAQQFPDLHSELNLSSLELGDSALYFCASSVAGQSSYEQYFGPGTRLTVT.

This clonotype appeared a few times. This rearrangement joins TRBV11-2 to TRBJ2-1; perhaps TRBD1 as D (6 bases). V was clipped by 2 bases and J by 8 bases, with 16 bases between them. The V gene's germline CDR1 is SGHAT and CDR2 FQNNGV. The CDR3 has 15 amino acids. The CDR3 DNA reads TGTGCCAGCAGCTTACGGGCAACAGGGACGGATGAGCAGTTCTTC. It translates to CASSLRATGTDEQFF.

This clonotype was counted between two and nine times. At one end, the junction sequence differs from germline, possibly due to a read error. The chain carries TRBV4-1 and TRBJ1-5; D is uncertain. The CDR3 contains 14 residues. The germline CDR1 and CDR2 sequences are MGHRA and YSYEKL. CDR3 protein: CASSQGPEEQPQHF. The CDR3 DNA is TGTGCCAGCAGCCAAGGCCCGGAGGAGCAGCCCCAGCATTTT.

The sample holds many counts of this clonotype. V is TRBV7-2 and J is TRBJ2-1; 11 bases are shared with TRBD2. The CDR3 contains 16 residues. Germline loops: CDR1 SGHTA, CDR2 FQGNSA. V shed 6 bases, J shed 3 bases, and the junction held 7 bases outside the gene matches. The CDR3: CASSGGLAGGYNEQFF. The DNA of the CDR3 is TGTGCCAGCAGTGGGGGGCTAGCGGGGGGCTACAATGAGCAGTTCTTC. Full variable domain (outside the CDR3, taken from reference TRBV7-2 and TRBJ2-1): GAGVSQSPSNKVTEKGKDVELRCDPISGHTALYWYRQSLGQGLEFLIYFQGNSAPDKSGLPSDRFSAERTGGSVSTLTIQRTQQEDSAVYLCASSGGLAGGYNEQFFGPGTRLTVL.

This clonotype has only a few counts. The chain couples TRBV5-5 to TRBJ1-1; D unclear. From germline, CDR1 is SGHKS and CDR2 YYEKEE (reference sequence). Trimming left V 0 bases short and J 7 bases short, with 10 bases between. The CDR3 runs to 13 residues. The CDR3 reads CASSLVFTVEAFF. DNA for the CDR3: TGTGCCAGCAGCTTGGTTTTTACGGTTGAAGCTTTCTTT.

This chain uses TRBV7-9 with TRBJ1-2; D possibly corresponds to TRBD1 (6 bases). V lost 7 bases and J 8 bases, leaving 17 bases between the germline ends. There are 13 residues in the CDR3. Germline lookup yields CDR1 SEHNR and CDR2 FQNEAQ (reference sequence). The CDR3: CASTLVRQDGYTF. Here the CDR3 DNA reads TGTGCCAGCACCCTAGTTCGACAGGACGGCTACACCTTC.

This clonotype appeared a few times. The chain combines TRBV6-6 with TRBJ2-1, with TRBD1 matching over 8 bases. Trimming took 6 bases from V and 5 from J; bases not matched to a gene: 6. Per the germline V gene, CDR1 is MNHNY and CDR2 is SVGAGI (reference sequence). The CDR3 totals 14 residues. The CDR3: CASRGRDRNNEQFF. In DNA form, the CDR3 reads TGTGCCAGCAGGGGCCGGGACAGGAACAATGAGCAGTTCTTC.

The CDR3 loop is CASSLTYRGNFSTNEKLFF. The CDR3 DNA reads as TGTGCCAGCAGCTTAACCTACAGGGGGAATTTCTCAACTAATGAAAAACTGTTTTTT. The V and J genes are TRBV7-3 and TRBJ1-4; 8 nucleotides align to TRBD1. From germline, CDR1 is SGHTA and CDR2 FQGTGA. The V segment lost 0 bases and the J segment 0 bases; nucleotides outside the gene matches: 9. CDR3 size: 19 residues. Combining the CDR3 with reference TRBV7-3 and TRBJ1-4 gives the whole variable domain GAGVSQTPSNKVTEKGKYVELRCDPISGHTALYWYRQSLGQGPEFLIYFQGTGAADDSGLPNDRFFAVRPEGSVSTLKIQRTERGDSAVYLCASSLTYRGNFSTNEKLFFGSGTQLSVL.

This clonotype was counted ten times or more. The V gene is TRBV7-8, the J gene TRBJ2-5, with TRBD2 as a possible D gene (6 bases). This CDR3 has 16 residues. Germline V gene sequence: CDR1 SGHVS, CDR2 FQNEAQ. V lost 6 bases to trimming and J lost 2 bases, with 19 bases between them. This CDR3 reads CASSPLPETRQETQYF. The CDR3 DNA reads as TGTGCCAGCAGTCCTCTCCCCGAGACTAGACAAGAGACCCAGTACTTC.

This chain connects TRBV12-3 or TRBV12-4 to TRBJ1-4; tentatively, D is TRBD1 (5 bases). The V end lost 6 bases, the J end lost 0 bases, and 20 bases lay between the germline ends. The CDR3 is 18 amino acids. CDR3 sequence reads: CASSPRGMGRPTNEKLFF. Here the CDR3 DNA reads TGTGCCAGCAGCCCGCGGGGGATGGGCAGGCCAACTAATGAAAAACTGTTTTTT.

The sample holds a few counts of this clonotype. Here the CDR3 reads CASSQASSTDTQYF. The CDR3 DNA reads as TGTGCCAGCAGTCAAGCGTCTAGCACAGATACGCAGTATTTT. V is TRBV7-9 and J is TRBJ2-3; D is ambiguous. Germline-derived CDR1 and CDR2 are SEHNR and FQNEAQ (reference sequence). V was pared by 6 bases and J by 0 bases, with 10 bases between. The CDR3 contains 14 residues.

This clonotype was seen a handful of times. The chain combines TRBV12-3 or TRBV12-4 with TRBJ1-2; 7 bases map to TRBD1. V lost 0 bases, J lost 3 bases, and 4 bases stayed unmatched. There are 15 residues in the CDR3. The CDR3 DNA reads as TGTGCCAGCAGTTTAGCCCAGGGGGGGGACTATGGCTACACCTTC. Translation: CASSLAQGGDYGYTF.

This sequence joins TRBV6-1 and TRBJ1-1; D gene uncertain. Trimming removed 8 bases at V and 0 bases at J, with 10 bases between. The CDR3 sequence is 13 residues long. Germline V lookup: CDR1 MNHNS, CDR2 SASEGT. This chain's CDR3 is CASDEGMNTEAFF. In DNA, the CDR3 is TGTGCCAGCGATGAGGGTATGAACACTGAAGCTTTCTTT.

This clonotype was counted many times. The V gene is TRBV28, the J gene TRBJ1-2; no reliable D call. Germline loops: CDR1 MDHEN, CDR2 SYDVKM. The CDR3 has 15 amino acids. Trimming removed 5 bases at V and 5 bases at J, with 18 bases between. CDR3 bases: TGTGCCAGCAGTCCACCAATCGGTACCGGATATGGCTACACCTTC. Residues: CASSPPIGTGYGYTF.

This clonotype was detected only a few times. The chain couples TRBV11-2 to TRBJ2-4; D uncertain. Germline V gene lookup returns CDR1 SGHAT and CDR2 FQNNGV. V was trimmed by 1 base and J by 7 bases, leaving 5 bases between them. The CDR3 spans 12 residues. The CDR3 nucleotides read TGTGCCAGCAGCTTAGTACCGAACATTCAGTACTTC. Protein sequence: CASSLVPNIQYF. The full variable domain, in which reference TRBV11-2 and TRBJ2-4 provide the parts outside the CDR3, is EAGVAQSPRYKIIEKRQSVAFWCNPISGHATLYWYQQILGQGPKLLIQFQNNGVVDDSQLPKDRFSAERLKGVDSTLKIQPAKLEDSAVYLCASSLVPNIQYFGAGTRLSVL.

The CDR3 loop reads CSARKRGDNSPLHF. CDR3 bases: TGCAGTGCTAGGAAGAGGGGTGACAATTCACCCCTCCACTTT. This sequence joins TRBV20-1 and TRBJ1-6; tentative D call: TRBD1 (5 bases). Germline CDR1 DFQATT, CDR2 SNEGSKA (reference sequence). This CDR3 has 14 residues. V lost 3 bases, J lost 7 bases, and 13 bases lay in between.

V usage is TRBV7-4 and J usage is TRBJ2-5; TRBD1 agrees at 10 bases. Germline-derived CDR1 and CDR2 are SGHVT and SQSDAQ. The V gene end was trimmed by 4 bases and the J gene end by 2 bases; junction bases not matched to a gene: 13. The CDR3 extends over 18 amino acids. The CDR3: CASSSGGQGYYLQETQYF. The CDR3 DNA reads TGTGCCAGCAGCTCCGGGGGACAGGGGTATTATTTGCAAGAGACCCAGTACTTC.

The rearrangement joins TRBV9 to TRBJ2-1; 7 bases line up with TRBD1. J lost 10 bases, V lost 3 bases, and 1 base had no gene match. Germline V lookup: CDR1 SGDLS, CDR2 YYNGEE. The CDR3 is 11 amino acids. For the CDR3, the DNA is TGTGCCAGCAGCGGACAGGGAGAGCAGTTCTTC. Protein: CASSGQGEQFF.

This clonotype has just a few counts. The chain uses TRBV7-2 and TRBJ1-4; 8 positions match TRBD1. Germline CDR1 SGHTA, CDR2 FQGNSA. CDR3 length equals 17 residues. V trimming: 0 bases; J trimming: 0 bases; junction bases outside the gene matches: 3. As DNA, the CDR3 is TGTGCCAGCAGCTTAGCCCAGGGGGCGGCAACTAATGAAAAACTGTTTTTT. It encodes CASSLAQGAATNEKLFF.

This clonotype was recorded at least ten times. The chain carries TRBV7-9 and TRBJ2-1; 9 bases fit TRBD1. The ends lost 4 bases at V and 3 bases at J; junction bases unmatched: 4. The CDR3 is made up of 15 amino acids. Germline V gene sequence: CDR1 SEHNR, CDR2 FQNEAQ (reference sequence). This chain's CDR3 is CASSSRDRDYNEQFF. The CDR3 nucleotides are TGTGCCAGCAGCTCCCGGGACAGGGACTACAATGAGCAGTTCTTC.